This T cell receptor beta chain stems from a study of blood T cells in healthy people across ages. Findings and caveats of the study: Versus aged donors, long-lived donors had higher diversity and more naive CD4+ cells. Age brought a roughly linear fall in TCR beta diversity measured per million T cells.

Remarks on this clonotype: Antigen: not known.

Primed by a sample-barcoded 5' primer and a J-beta primer mix, a second PCR proceeded for about 6 to 11 cycles. Each cDNA molecule was tagged by a template-switch adaptor that had 12 random nucleotides. TCRdb re-derived calls from the 5' RACE reads in MiXCR, one entry per CDR3 protein. The sample consists of roughly 1.4 million distinct CDR3 sequences, roughly 60% of them appearing once. The TCR sequence derives from a man between 18 and 29 years old in good health. Input material: blood.

CDR3 sequence (DNA): TGTGCCAGCAGCTTAGTAGGCAGTATGGACGAGCAGTACTTC. Its translation: CASSLVGSMDEQYF. V usage is TRBV7-9 and J usage is TRBJ2-5, with D unclear. Gene TRBJ2-7 matches the end of the DNA better, so the J call may be wrong. Germline CDR1 and CDR2: SEHNR and FQNEAQ (reference sequence). The CDR3 spans 14 residues.